This passage covers 5 T cell receptor beta chains from one sample sequenced in a study of cytomegalovirus exposure and HLA in healthy donors. 60 Vbeta and 13 Jbeta primers were used in PCR. The repertoire was sequenced with immunoSEQ multiplex PCR; TCRdb's copy has only in-frame clones and lacks some. The sample holds 150,000 to 200,000 clones, around 75% seen once. Material: PBMCs. These receptors all stem from a woman in her forties or fifties in good health and CMV-seronegative.

J is TRBJ1-2 and V is TRBV9, with 7 positions matching TRBD1. Germline CDR1 and CDR2: SGDLS and YYNGEE. This CDR3 contains 17 residues. J was trimmed by 0 bases and V by 1 base; bases with no gene match: 9. CDR3 in amino acids: CASSVNRQGDPNYGYTF. CDR3 in DNA: TGTGCCAGCAGCGTAAACAGACAGGGAGATCCTAACTATGGCTACACCTTC.

Here the CDR3 DNA reads TGCGCCAGCAGTCAATCGGCAACAGATAGCAATCAGCCCCAGCATTTT. Translation gives CASSQSATDSNQPQHF. The rearrangement uses TRBV23-1 and TRBJ1-5; D gene ambiguous. TRBV23-1 has ORF status, its function being uncertain. V was trimmed by 0 bases and J by 0 bases, leaving 9 bases between them. The CDR3 length is 16 residues.

This clone was picked up one time. J is TRBJ2-5 and V is TRBV29-1, with TRBD2 as a possible D gene (5 bases). This CDR3 has 14 amino acids. Per the germline V gene, CDR1 is SQVTM and CDR2 is ANQGSEA. Trimming cost V 1 base and J 5 bases, with 14 bases left between them. CDR3 amino acids: CSVEGTRREETQYF. The CDR3 DNA sequence: TGCAGCGTTGAAGGGACTCGACGCGAGGAGACCCAGTACTTC.

The chain carries TRBV5-8 and TRBJ2-5, with 7 bases that match TRBD1. Germline V gives CDR1 SGHTS, CDR2 YDEGEE. The CDR3 consists of 16 residues. V lost 5 bases to trimming and J lost 7 bases; unmatched junction nucleotides: 17. The CDR3 DNA follows: TGTGCCAGCAGTTTTGGGGACAGTCCCAACCAGGGGACCCAGTACTTC. It translates to CASSFGDSPNQGTQYF.

The chain links TRBV28 to TRBJ1-2; D might be TRBD1 (6 bases). The germline gives CDR1 MDHEN, CDR2 SYDVKM. CDR3 size: 13 residues. V was cut by 6 bases and J by 3 bases, with 11 bases left in between. CDR3 DNA: TGTGCCAGCAGACAGGGTCGGGACTATGGCTACACCTTC. This translates into CASRQGRDYGYTF.